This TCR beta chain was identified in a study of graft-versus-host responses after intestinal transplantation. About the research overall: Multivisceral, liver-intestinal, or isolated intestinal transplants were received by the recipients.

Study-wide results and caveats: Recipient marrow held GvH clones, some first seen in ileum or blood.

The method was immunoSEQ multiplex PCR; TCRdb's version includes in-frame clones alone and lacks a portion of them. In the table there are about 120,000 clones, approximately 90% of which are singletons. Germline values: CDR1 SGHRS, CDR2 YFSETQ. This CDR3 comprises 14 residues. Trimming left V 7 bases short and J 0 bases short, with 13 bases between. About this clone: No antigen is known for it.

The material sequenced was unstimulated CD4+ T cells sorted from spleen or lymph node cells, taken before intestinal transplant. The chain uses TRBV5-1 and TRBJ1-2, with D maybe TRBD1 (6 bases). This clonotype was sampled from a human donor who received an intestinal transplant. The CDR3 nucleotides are TGCGCCAGCGGAACAGGGAACTCTAACTATGGCTACACCTTC. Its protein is CASGTGNSNYGYTF.